This record covers a single T cell receptor (beta chain). The antigen remains unidentified. The authors extracted at least 5 micrograms of total RNA per sample. The sample originates from a study of blood T cells in healthy people across ages. General study findings and limits: Naive CD4+ cell counts and diversity both ran higher in long-lived than in aged donors.

In germline, CDR1 is MGHDK, CDR2 SYGVNS. This CDR3 is 16 amino acids long. V shed 5 bases, J shed 0 bases, and the junction held 8 bases outside the gene matches. A second PCR, run for roughly 6 to 11 cycles, used a sample-barcoded 5' primer plus a J-beta primer mix. One entry per CDR3 protein results from TCRdb running MiXCR on the 5' RACE reads. The table shows 910,000 or so distinct CDR3 sequences, with 51% occurring only once. The sequence was collected from a woman between 55 and 75 years old in good health. Specimen: blood. This chain uses TRBV25-1 with TRBJ2-5; 8 positions match TRBD1. CDR3: CASSRPGQANQETQYF. CDR3 nucleotides: TGTGCCAGCAGTAGGCCGGGACAGGCAAACCAAGAGACCCAGTACTTC.